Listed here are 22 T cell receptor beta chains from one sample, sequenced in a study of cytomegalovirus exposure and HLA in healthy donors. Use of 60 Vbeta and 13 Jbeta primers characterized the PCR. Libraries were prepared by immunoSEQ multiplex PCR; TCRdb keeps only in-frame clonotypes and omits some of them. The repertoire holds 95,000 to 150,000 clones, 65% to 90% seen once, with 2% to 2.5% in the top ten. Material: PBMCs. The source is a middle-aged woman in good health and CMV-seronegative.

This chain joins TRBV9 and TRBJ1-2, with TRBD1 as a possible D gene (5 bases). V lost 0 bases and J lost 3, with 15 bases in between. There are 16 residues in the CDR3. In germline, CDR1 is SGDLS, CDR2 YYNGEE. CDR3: CASSVGSQGLDYGYTF. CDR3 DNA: TGTGCCAGCAGCGTAGGTTCGCAGGGCTTAGACTATGGCTACACCTTC.

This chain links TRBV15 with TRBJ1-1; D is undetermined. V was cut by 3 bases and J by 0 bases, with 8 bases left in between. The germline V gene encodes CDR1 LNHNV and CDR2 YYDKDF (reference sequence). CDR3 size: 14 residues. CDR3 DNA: TGTGCCACCAGCAGCAGACTGATGAACACTGAAGCTTTCTTT. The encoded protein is CATSSRLMNTEAFF.

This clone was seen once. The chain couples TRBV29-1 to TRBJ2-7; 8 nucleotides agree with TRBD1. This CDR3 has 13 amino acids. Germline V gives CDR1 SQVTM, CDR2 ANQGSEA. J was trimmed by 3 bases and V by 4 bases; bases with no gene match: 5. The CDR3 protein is CSVARGLLYEQYF. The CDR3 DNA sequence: TGCAGCGTTGCCAGGGGGCTCCTCTACGAGCAGTACTTC.

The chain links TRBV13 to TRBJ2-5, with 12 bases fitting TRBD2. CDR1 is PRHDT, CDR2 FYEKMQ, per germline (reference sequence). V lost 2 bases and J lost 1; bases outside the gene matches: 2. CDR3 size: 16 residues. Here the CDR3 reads CASSLKTSGGQETQYF. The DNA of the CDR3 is TGTGCCAGCAGCTTAAAGACTAGCGGGGGCCAAGAGACCCAGTACTTC.

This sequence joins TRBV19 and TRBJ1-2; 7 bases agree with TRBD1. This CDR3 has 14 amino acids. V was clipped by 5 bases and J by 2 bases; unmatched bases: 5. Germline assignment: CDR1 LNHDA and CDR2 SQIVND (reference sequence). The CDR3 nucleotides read TGTGCCAGTAGTCAGGGGGTTCGGAACTATGGCTACACCTTC. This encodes CASSQGVRNYGYTF.

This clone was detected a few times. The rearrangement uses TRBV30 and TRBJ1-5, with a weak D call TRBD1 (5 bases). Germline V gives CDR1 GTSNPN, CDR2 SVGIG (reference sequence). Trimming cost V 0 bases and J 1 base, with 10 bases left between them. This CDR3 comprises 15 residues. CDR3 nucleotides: TGTGCCTGGAGTGTAGCAAAGGGGAGCAATCAGCCCCAGCATTTT. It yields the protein CAWSVAKGSNQPQHF.

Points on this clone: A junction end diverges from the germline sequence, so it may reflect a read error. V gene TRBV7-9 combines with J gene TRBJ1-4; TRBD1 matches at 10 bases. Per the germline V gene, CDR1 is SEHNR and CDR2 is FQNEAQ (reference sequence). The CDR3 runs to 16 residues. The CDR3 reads CSSSSPPTGGFEKLFF. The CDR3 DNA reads TGTTCCAGCAGCTCCCCCCCGACAGGGGGCTTTGAAAAACTGTTTTTT.

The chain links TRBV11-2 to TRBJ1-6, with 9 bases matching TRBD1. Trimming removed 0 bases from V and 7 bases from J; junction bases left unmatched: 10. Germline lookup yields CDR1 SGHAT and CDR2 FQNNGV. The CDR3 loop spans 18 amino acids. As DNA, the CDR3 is TGTGCCAGCAGCTTAGATAATGGCCTCGGGACAGGGAATTCACCCCTCCACTTT. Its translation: CASSLDNGLGTGNSPLHF.

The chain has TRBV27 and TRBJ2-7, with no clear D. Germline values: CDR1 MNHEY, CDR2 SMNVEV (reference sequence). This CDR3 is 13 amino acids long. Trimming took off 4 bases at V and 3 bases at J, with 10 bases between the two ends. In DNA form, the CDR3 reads TGTGCCAGCAGTTCGAGAGATAGCTACGAGCAGTACTTC. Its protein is CASSSRDSYEQYF.

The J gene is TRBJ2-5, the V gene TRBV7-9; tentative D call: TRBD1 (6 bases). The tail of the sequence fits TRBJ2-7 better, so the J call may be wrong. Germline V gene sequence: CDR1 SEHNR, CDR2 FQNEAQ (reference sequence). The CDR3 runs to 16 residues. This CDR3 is CASSHYRDTKTYEQYF. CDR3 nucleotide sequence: TGTGCCAGCAGCCATTACCGGGACACAAAGACCTACGAGCAGTACTTC.

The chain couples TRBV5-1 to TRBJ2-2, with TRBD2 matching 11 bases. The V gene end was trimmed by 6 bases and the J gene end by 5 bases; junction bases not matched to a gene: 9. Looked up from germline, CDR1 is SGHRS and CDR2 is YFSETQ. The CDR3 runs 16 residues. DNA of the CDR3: TGCGCCAGCACTCCCACACTAGCGGGGGCAACCGGGGAGCTGTTTTTT. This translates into CASTPTLAGATGELFF.

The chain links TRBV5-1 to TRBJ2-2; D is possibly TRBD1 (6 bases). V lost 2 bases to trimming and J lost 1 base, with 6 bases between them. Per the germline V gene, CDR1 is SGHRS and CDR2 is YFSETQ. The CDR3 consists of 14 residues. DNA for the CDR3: TGCGCCAGCAGCTTAGGGGGGAACACCGGGGAGCTGTTTTTT. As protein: CASSLGGNTGELFF.

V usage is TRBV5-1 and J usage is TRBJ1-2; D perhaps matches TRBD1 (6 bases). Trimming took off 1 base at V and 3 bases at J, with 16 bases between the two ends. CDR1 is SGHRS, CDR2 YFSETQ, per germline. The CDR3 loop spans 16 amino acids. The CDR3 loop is CASSLTSEGVYYGYTF. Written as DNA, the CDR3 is TGCGCCAGCAGCTTGACCAGTGAGGGGGTATACTATGGCTACACCTTC.

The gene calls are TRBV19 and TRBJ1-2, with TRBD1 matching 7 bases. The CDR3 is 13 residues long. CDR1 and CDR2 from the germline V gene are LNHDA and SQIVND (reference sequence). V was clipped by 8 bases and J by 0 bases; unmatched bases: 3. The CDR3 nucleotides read TGTGCCAGTGGGGACAGAGCTAACTATGGCTACACCTTC. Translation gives CASGDRANYGYTF.

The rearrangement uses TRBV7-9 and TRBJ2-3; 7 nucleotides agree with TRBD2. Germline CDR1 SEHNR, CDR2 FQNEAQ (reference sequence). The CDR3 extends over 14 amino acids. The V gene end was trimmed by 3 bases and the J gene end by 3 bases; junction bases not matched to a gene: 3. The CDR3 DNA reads TGTGCCAGCAGCTTCGTGGGGGGGACAGATACGCAGTATTTT. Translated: CASSFVGGTDTQYF.

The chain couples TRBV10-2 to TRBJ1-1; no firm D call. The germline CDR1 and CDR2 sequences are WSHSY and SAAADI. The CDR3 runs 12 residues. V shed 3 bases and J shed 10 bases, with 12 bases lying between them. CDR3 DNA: TGCGCCAGCAGTGATCCGGTCAGCGGAGCTTTCTTT. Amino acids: CASSDPVSGAFF.

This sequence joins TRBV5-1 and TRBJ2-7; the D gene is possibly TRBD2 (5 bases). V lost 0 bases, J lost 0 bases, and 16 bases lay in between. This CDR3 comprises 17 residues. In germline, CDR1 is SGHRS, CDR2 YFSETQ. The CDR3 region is CASSLEVWTGFSYEQYF. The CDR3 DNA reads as TGCGCCAGCAGCTTGGAGGTCTGGACGGGGTTCTCCTACGAGCAGTACTTC.

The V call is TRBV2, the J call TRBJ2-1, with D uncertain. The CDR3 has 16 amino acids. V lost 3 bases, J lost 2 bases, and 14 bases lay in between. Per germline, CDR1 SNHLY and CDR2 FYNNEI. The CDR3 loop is CASSEVGKSAYNEQFF. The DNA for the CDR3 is TGTGCCAGCAGTGAGGTCGGCAAAAGCGCCTACAATGAGCAGTTCTTC.

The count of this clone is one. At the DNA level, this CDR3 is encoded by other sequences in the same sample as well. The CDR3 is CASSGRTGMNTEAFF. CDR3 DNA sequence: TGTGCCAGCAGTGGGAGGACAGGGATGAACACTGAAGCTTTCTTT. The chain recombines TRBV25-1 with TRBJ1-1, with 8 positions matching TRBD1. CDR3 length equals 15 residues. V was pared by 4 bases and J by 0 bases, with 4 bases of the junction left unmatched. CDR1 MGHDK and CDR2 SYGVNS come from the germline V gene.

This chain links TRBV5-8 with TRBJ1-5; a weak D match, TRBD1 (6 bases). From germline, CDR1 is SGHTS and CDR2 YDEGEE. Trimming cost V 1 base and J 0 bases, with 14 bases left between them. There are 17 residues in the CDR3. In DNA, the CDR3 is TGTGCCAGCAGCTTGTTAGCGGGGGCGGTTAGCAATCAGCCCCAGCATTTT. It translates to CASSLLAGAVSNQPQHF.

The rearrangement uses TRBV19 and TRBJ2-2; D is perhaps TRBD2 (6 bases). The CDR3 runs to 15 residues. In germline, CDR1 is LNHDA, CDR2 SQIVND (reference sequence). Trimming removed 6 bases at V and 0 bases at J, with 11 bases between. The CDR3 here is CASRGDSANTGELFF. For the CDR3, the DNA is TGTGCCAGTAGAGGGGACTCCGCGAACACCGGGGAGCTGTTTTTT.

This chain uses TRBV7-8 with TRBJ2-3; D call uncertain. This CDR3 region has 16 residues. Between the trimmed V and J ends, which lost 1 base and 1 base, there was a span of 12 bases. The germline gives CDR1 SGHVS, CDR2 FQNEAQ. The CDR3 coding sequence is TGTGCCAGCAGCTTAGGGTCCCCTAGACGCACAGATACGCAGTATTTT. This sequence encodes CASSLGSPRRTDTQYF.